These T cell receptor beta chains were read from a single sample in a study of cytomegalovirus exposure and HLA in healthy donors. The table came from immunoSEQ multiplex PCR; TCRdb's copy has only in-frame clones and leaves some out. Found here are about 150,000 clones, roughly three quarters of them singletons; the top ten hold around 3.2%. Material for sequencing was PBMCs. Receptors were obtained from a man aged 35 to 55 in good health and CMV-seronegative. Each CDR3 is given with its conserved first and last residue. Each record gives: D gene, J gene, clone size, V gene, CDR3 protein, CDR3 DNA. A D gene is named only where the DNA matches it firmly. Not every row has a clone size; where given, it reads once, few, many or a size class.

d_call: TRBD2
j_call: TRBJ2-3
clone_size: -
v_call: TRBV4-3
cdr3_aa: CASSKGPQAGTDTQYF
cdr3_nt: TGCGCCAGCAGCAAGGGACCCCAAGCGGGAACAGATACGCAGTATTTT

d_call: -
j_call: TRBJ2-2
clone_size: -
v_call: TRBV13
cdr3_aa: CASSWGQNTGELFF
cdr3_nt: TGTGCCAGCAGCTGGGGACAGAACACCGGGGAGCTGTTTTTT

d_call: -
j_call: TRBJ1-1
clone_size: -
v_call: TRBV10-3
cdr3_aa: CAVNSLRRGGSTAFF
cdr3_nt: TGTGCCGTCAACTCTTTAAGGCGAGGTGGCAGTACAGCTTTCTTT

d_call: TRBD1
j_call: TRBJ2-5
clone_size: -
v_call: TRBV30
cdr3_aa: CAWRGLQGEETQYF
cdr3_nt: TGTGCCTGGAGGGGGCTTCAGGGGGAAGAGACCCAGTACTTC

d_call: -
j_call: TRBJ1-2
clone_size: -
v_call: TRBV5-6
cdr3_aa: CASSQFRQTFYGYTF
cdr3_nt: TGTGCCAGCAGCCAATTTAGACAGACATTCTATGGCTACACCTTC

d_call: -
j_call: TRBJ2-5
clone_size: few
v_call: TRBV7-2
cdr3_aa: CASSFGSGNQETQYF
cdr3_nt: TGTGCCAGCAGCTTCGGTAGCGGCAACCAAGAGACCCAGTACTTC

d_call: TRBD2
j_call: TRBJ2-5
clone_size: -
v_call: TRBV4-1
cdr3_aa: CASSQDPGLQETQYF
cdr3_nt: TGCGCCAGCAGCCAAGATCCGGGACTACAAGAGACCCAGTACTTC

d_call: -
j_call: TRBJ1-5
clone_size: -
v_call: TRBV30
cdr3_aa: CAWSVLQGPGQPQHF
cdr3_nt: TGTGCCTGGAGTGTATTACAGGGCCCGGGTCAGCCCCAGCATTTT

d_call: -
j_call: TRBJ2-7
clone_size: -
v_call: TRBV6-1
cdr3_aa: CASSEPGGDQYF
cdr3_nt: TGTGCCAGCAGTGAACCCGGGGGAGATCAGTACTTC

d_call: -
j_call: TRBJ1-5
clone_size: few
v_call: TRBV2
cdr3_aa: CASSVILTSQPQHF
cdr3_nt: TGTGCCAGCAGTGTGATCCTCACAAGTCAGCCCCAGCATTTT

d_call: TRBD1
j_call: TRBJ1-2
clone_size: -
v_call: TRBV19
cdr3_aa: CARKLGTGYSYTF
cdr3_nt: TGTGCCAGAAAACTCGGGACAGGTTATAGCTACACCTTC

d_call: -
j_call: TRBJ2-7
clone_size: -
v_call: TRBV10-3
cdr3_aa: CAISESIGLAQRSYEQYF
cdr3_nt: TGTGCCATCAGTGAGTCGATAGGGCTAGCCCAGAGGTCCTACGAGCAGTACTTC

d_call: -
j_call: TRBJ1-1
clone_size: -
v_call: TRBV4-1
cdr3_aa: CASSQTRAGNTEAFF
cdr3_nt: TGCGCCAGCAGCCAAACGAGGGCCGGAAACACTGAAGCTTTCTTT

d_call: TRBD2
j_call: TRBJ2-3
clone_size: -
v_call: TRBV7-9
cdr3_aa: CASSLPAGDSTDTQYF
cdr3_nt: TGTGCCAGCAGCCTCCCCGCGGGGGATAGCACAGATACGCAGTATTTT

d_call: TRBD1
j_call: TRBJ1-1
clone_size: -
v_call: TRBV18
cdr3_aa: CASSAGTGNTEAFF
cdr3_nt: TGTGCCAGCTCAGCCGGGACAGGTAACACTGAAGCTTTCTTT

d_call: TRBD1
j_call: TRBJ1-2
clone_size: -
v_call: TRBV6-5
cdr3_aa: CASSYSPVTGDYGYTF
cdr3_nt: TGTGCCAGCAGTTACTCGCCCGTGACAGGGGACTATGGCTACACCTTC

d_call: -
j_call: TRBJ1-1
clone_size: few
v_call: TRBV7-2
cdr3_aa: CASSLNQKAFF
cdr3_nt: TGTGCCAGCAGCTTAAACCAGAAAGCTTTCTTT

d_call: -
j_call: TRBJ2-7
clone_size: -
v_call: TRBV19
cdr3_aa: CASSQQGGEQYF
cdr3_nt: TGTGCCAGTAGTCAACAGGGAGGGGAGCAGTACTTC

d_call: TRBD1
j_call: TRBJ1-2
clone_size: -
v_call: TRBV30
cdr3_aa: CAWTRTGFWGYTF
cdr3_nt: TGTGCCTGGACTAGGACAGGGTTCTGGGGCTACACCTTC

d_call: -
j_call: TRBJ2-7
clone_size: -
v_call: TRBV27
cdr3_aa: CASSPSGGRYEQYF
cdr3_nt: TGTGCCAGCAGTCCGAGTGGGGGCAGGTACGAGCAGTACTTC

d_call: -
j_call: TRBJ1-1
clone_size: few
v_call: TRBV29-1
cdr3_aa: CSVAQGTTNTEAFF
cdr3_nt: TGCAGCGTTGCGCAGGGGACCACGAACACTGAAGCTTTCTTT

d_call: TRBD2
j_call: TRBJ2-3
clone_size: -
v_call: TRBV27
cdr3_aa: CASSATSGVVDTQYF
cdr3_nt: TGTGCCAGCAGTGCGACTAGCGGGGTCGTAGATACGCAGTATTTT

d_call: TRBD2
j_call: TRBJ2-5
clone_size: -
v_call: TRBV2
cdr3_aa: CASRPTSGGASTQYF
cdr3_nt: TGTGCCAGCAGGCCTACTAGCGGGGGGGCCAGCACCCAGTACTTC

d_call: -
j_call: TRBJ2-7
clone_size: once
v_call: TRBV7-3
cdr3_aa: CASSLSGQGPHEQYF
cdr3_nt: TGTGCCAGCAGCTTAAGTGGCCAGGGCCCCCACGAGCAGTACTTC

d_call: -
j_call: TRBJ1-2
clone_size: -
v_call: TRBV10-1
cdr3_aa: CASSEDGSYGYTF
cdr3_nt: TGCGCCAGCAGTGAGGACGGGTCCTATGGCTACACCTTC

d_call: TRBD1
j_call: TRBJ1-2
clone_size: -
v_call: TRBV6-4
cdr3_aa: CASKGQGHYGYTF
cdr3_nt: TGTGCCAGCAAGGGACAGGGTCACTATGGCTACACCTTC

d_call: TRBD2
j_call: TRBJ2-3
clone_size: -
v_call: TRBV29-1
cdr3_aa: CSVVGGSTDTQYF
cdr3_nt: TGCAGCGTTGTGGGAGGGAGCACAGATACGCAGTATTTT

d_call: TRBD1
j_call: TRBJ1-5
clone_size: few
v_call: TRBV11-2
cdr3_aa: CASSATGGYQPQHF
cdr3_nt: TGTGCCAGCAGCGCGACAGGGGGCTATCAGCCCCAGCATTTT

d_call: -
j_call: TRBJ2-7
clone_size: -
v_call: TRBV30
cdr3_aa: CAWSLRGEQYF
cdr3_nt: TGTGCCTGGAGTCTAAGGGGCGAGCAGTACTTC

d_call: TRBD2
j_call: TRBJ2-5
clone_size: -
v_call: TRBV5-1
cdr3_aa: CASSRWDGGGETQYF
cdr3_nt: TGCGCCAGCAGCCGATGGGATGGGGGGGGAGAGACCCAGTACTTC

d_call: -
j_call: TRBJ2-7
clone_size: -
v_call: TRBV7-9
cdr3_aa: CASSSDIDDEQYF
cdr3_nt: TGTGCCAGCAGCTCCGACATTGACGACGAGCAGTACTTC

d_call: -
j_call: TRBJ2-5
clone_size: -
v_call: TRBV15
cdr3_aa: CATSRGGSEGETQYF
cdr3_nt: TGTGCCACCAGCAGAGGGGGCTCGGAGGGAGAGACCCAGTACTTC

d_call: -
j_call: TRBJ2-6
clone_size: -
v_call: TRBV19
cdr3_aa: CASSIQRLGANVLTF
cdr3_nt: TGTGCCAGTAGTATTCAGCGGCTAGGGGCCAACGTCCTGACTTTC

d_call: -
j_call: TRBJ1-5
clone_size: -
v_call: TRBV30
cdr3_aa: CAWSPPGGIVNQPQHF
cdr3_nt: TGTGCCTGGAGCCCTCCGGGGGGGATAGTGAATCAGCCCCAGCATTTT

d_call: -
j_call: TRBJ1-2
clone_size: -
v_call: TRBV7-2
cdr3_aa: CASSLDGNNGYTF
cdr3_nt: TGTGCCAGCAGCCTGGACGGGAATAATGGCTACACCTTC

d_call: TRBD1
j_call: TRBJ1-2
clone_size: few
v_call: TRBV5-1
cdr3_aa: CASSPGQGRTYGYTF
cdr3_nt: TGCGCCAGCAGCCCCGGACAGGGGAGGACCTATGGCTACACCTTC

d_call: TRBD1
j_call: TRBJ1-5
clone_size: -
v_call: TRBV7-7
cdr3_aa: CASSTRDSYQPQHF
cdr3_nt: TGTGCCAGCAGCACCCGGGACAGTTATCAGCCCCAGCATTTT

d_call: TRBD1
j_call: TRBJ1-2
clone_size: once
v_call: TRBV6-1
cdr3_aa: CASTRGVGTAHGYTF
cdr3_nt: TGTGCCAGCACCAGGGGGGTAGGGACAGCACATGGCTACACCTTC

d_call: -
j_call: TRBJ2-2
clone_size: -
v_call: TRBV12-5
cdr3_aa: CASGLVPAGWAGELFF
cdr3_nt: TGTGCTAGTGGTTTGGTACCCGCAGGGTGGGCCGGGGAGCTGTTTTTT

d_call: TRBD2
j_call: TRBJ2-5
clone_size: -
v_call: TRBV7-3
cdr3_aa: CASSLFGGLAGVGETQYF
cdr3_nt: TGTGCCAGCAGCTTATTCGGGGGCTTAGCGGGGGTTGGTGAGACCCAGTACTTC

d_call: TRBD1
j_call: TRBJ1-1
clone_size: -
v_call: TRBV11-1
cdr3_aa: CASSGTGGEGTEAFF
cdr3_nt: TGTGCCAGCAGCGGGACAGGGGGCGAGGGCACTGAAGCTTTCTTT